This T cell receptor beta chain is from a study of T cells in Graves' hyperthyroidism and ophthalmopathy. Study observations and caveats: Ophthalmopathy was separated from stable hyperthyroidism by a 13 V-J model.

The germline gives CDR1 MGHRA, CDR2 YSYEKL. The CDR3 consists of 15 residues. With 0 bases removed from V and 3 bases from J, the gap between germline ends came to 11 bases. Authors of the study amplified TCR beta CDR3 regions from RNA transcripts. The HTBI primer set served for first-round RT-PCR of the TCR CDR3. TCRdb passed the multiplex PCR reads through MiXCR, listing each CDR3 protein once. The table has approximately 700,000 distinct CDR3 sequences, roughly 45% seen once. Diagnostic assessment was based on clinical symptoms, serum thyroxine and TRAb, thyroid ultrasound and orbital computed tomography. This clonotype was detected a few times. Its antigen is not identified.

The receptor was derived from an adult man with Graves' disease, either hyperthyroidism or ophthalmopathy (not recorded which). Material for sequencing was peripheral blood or thyroid tissue (not recorded which). The chain employs TRBV4-1 and TRBJ1-2; D gene unclear. The CDR3 sequence: CASSQDERQDYGYTF. The CDR3 DNA follows: TGCGCCAGCAGCCAAGATGAGCGGCAGGACTATGGCTACACCTTC.